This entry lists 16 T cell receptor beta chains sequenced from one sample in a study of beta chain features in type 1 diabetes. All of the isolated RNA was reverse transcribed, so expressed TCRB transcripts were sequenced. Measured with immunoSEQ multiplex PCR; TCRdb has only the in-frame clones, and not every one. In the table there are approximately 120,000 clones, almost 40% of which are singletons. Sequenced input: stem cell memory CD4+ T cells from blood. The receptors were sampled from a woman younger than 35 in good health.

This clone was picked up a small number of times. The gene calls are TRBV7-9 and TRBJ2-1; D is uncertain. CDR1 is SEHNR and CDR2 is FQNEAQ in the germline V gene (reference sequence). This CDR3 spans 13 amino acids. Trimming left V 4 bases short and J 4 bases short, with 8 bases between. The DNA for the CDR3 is TGTGCCAGCAGCTCACTCGGGTACAATGAGCAGTTCTTC. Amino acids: CASSSLGYNEQFF.

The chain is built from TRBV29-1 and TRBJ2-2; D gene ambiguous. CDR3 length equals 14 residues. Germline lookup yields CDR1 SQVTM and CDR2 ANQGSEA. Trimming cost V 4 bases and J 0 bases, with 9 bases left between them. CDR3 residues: CSVARLSNTGELFF. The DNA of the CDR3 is TGCAGCGTTGCTCGTTTGTCGAACACCGGGGAGCTGTTTTTT.

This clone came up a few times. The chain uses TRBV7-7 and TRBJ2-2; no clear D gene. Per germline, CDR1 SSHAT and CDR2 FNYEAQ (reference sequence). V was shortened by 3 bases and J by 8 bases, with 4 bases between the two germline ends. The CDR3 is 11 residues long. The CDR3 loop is CASSFQGELFF. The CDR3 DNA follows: TGTGCCAGCAGCTTTCAGGGGGAGCTGTTTTTT.

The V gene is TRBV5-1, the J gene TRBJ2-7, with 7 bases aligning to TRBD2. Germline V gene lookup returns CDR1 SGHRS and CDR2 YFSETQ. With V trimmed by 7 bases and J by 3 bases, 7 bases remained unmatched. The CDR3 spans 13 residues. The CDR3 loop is CASGWSGDYEQYF. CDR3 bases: TGCGCCAGCGGGTGGAGCGGGGACTACGAGCAGTACTTC.

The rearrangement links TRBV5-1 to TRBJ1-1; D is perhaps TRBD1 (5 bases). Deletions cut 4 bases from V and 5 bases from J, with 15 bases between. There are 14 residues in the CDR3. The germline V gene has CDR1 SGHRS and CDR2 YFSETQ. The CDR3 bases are TGCGCCAGCAGCCCCCGGGGGTCGAGGACTGAAGCTTTCTTT. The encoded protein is CASSPRGSRTEAFF.

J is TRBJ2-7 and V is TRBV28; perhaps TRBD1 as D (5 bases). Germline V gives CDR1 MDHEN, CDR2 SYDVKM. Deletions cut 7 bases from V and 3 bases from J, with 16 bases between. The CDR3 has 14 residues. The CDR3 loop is CASTPHGRVYEQYF. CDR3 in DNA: TGTGCCAGCACCCCGCACGGCAGGGTCTACGAGCAGTACTTC.

The CDR3 protein is CASSLPRTSGTDTQYF. CDR3 nucleotide sequence: TGCGCCAGCAGCTTGCCTCGGACTAGCGGCACAGATACGCAGTATTTT. This chain links TRBV5-1 with TRBJ2-3; TRBD2 agrees at 9 bases. The CDR3 covers 16 residues. Losses at the gene ends were 1 base for V and 1 base for J; bases not matched to a gene: 4. Germline V gene data show CDR1 as SGHRS and CDR2 as YFSETQ.

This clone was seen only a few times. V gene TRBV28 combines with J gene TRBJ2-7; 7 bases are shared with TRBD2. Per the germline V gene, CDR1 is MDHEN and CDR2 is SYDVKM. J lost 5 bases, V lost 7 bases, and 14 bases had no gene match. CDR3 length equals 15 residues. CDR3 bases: TGTGCCAGCACCGCTCCCCAGACTAGCTTCCACGAGCAGTACTTC. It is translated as CASTAPQTSFHEQYF.

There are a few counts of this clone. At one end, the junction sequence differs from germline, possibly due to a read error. The CDR3 DNA is TGTGCTAGCAGCCCAGGACTAGCGACTACAGATACGCAGTATTTT. Residues: CASSPGLATTDTQYF. The chain is built from TRBV7-7 and TRBJ2-3; TRBD2 matches at 9 bases. CDR3 length: 15 amino acids. Germline CDR1 SSHAT, CDR2 FNYEAQ (reference sequence). Supplemented by reference TRBV7-7 and TRBJ2-3, the full variable domain reads GAGVSQSPRYKVTKRGQDVTLRCDPISSHATLYWYQQALGQGPEFLTYFNYEAQPDKSGLPSDRFSAERPEGSISTLTIQRTEQRDSAMYRCASSPGLATTDTQYFGPGTRLTVL.

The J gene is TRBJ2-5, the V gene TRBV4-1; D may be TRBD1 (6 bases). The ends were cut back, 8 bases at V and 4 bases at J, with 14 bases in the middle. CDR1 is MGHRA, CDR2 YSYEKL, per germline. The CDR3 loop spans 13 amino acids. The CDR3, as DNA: TGCGCCAGCCGTCCGACAGGATCAGAGACCCAGTACTTC. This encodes CASRPTGSETQYF.

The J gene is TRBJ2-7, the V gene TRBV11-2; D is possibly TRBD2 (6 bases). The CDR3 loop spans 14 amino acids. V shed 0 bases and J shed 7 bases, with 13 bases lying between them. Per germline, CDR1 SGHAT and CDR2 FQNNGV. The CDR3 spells CASSLDARGLEQYF. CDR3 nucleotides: TGTGCCAGCAGCTTAGACGCCCGGGGGTTGGAGCAGTACTTC.

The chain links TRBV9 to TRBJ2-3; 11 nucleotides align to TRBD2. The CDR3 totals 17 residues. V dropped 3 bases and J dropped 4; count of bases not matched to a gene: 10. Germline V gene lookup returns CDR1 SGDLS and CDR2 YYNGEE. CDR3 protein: CASSERVAGGLADTQYF. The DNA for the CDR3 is TGTGCCAGCAGCGAAAGGGTAGCGGGAGGGCTGGCAGATACGCAGTATTTT.

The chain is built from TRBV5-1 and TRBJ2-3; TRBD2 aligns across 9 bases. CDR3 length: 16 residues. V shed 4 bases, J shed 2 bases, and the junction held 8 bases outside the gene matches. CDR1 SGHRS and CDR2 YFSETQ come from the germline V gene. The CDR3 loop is CASSPGLAHSTDTQYF. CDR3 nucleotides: TGCGCCAGCAGCCCTGGACTAGCGCATTCCACAGATACGCAGTATTTT.

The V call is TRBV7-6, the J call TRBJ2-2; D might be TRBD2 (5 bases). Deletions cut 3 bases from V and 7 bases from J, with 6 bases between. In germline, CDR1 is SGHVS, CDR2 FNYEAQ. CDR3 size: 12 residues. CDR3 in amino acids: CASSFRGGELFF. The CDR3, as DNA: TGTGCCAGCAGCTTTCGGGGCGGGGAGCTGTTTTTT.

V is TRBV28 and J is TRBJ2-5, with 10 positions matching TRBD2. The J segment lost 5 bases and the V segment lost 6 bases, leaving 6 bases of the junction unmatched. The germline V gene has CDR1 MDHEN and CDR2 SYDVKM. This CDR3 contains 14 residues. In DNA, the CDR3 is TGTGCCAGCAGCCCTAGCGGGAGTAGGGAGACCCAGTACTTC. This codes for CASSPSGSRETQYF.

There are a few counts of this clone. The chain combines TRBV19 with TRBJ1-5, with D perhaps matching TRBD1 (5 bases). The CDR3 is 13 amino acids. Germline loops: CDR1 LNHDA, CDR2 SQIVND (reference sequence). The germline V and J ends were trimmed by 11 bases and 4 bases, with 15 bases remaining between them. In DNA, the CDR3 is TGTGCCGGAAGTAATGGGGGGAATCAGCCCCAGCATTTT. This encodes CAGSNGGNQPQHF.